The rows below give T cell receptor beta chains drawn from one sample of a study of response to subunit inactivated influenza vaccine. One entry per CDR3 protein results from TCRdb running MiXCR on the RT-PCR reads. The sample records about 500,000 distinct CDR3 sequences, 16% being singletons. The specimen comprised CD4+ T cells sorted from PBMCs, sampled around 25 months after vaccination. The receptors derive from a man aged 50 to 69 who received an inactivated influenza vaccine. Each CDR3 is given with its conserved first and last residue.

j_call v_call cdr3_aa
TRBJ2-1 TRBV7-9 CASSLELAANEQFF
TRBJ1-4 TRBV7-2 CASSLGTSEKLFF
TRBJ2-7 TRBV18 CASSHDRGIYEQYF
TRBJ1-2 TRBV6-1 CASSDRGVDGYTF
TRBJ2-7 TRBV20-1 CSAGRLAGPYEQYF
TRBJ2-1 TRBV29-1 CSVARGQGEQFF
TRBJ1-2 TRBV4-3 CASSERGRFNGYTF
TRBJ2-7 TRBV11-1 CASSWTVSYEQYF
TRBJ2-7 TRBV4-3 CASSQDLAGTYEQYF
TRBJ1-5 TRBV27 CASSRVSGPQHF
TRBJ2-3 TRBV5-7 CASSRVRSTDTQYF
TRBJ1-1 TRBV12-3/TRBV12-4 CASSQNRGRQAFF
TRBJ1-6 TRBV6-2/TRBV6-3 CASETVNSPLHF
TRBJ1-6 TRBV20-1 CSASADSYYNSPLHF
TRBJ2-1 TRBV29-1 CSVEGGSSYNEQFF
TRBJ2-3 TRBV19 CASSIFYWDTQYF
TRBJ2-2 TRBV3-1 CASSQPTTSGPTGELFF
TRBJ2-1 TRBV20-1 CSAREWRDSYNEQFF
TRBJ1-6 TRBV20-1 CSAQPGGSFRNSPLHF
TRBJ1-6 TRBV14 CASSPTGVSPLHF
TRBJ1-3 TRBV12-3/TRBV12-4 CASSWTGAGGNTIYF
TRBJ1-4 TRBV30 CAWSVGRTVNEKLFF
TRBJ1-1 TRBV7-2 CASSLTSVARTEAFF
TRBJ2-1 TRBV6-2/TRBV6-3 CASSRDNEQFF
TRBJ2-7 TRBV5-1 CASSFPGRRDEQYF
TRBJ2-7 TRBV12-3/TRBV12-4 CASSLYQGAEQYF
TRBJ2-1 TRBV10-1 CASSRLAATYNEQFF
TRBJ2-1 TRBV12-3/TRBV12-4 CASSLTSSYNEQFF
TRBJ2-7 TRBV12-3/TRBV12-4 CASSFRSGNVVWTREQYF
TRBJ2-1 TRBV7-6 CASSLGVLSSYNEQFF
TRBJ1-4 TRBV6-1 CASSTGTATNEKLFF
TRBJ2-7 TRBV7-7 CASSPTFTGGEQYF
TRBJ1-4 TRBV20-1 CSASQGSSTNEKLFF
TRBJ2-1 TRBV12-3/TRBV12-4 CASKLEHSSYNEQFF
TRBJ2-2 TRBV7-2 CASSLVEAGELFF
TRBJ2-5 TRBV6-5 CASSYGGTLHETQYF
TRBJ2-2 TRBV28 CASISTGGAGELFF
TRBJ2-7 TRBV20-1 CSASGGLREQYF
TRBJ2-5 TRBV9 CASSVATYGTQYF
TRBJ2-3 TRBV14 CASSQDWASPSTDTQYF
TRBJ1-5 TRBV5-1 CASSLLGQTDQPQHF